Detailed here is one T cell receptor (beta chain). This entry comes from a study of blood T cell repertoires in COVID-19. The CDR3 consists of 18 residues. The germline V and J ends were trimmed by 10 bases and 2 bases, with 27 bases remaining between them. Germline-derived CDR1 and CDR2 are MGHDK and SYGVNS. Assay used: immunoSEQ multiplex PCR; TCRdb lists only in-frame clones, some missing. The repertoire has some 350,000 clones, around 87% of them found once; the top ten carry approximately 5%. Material: PBMCs or T cells enriched from blood (not recorded which). The rearrangement joins TRBV25-1 to TRBJ2-1; D uncertain. The receptor comes from a woman aged 25 to 45 who had recovered from COVID-19. For the CDR3, the DNA is TGTGCCACCCCAGTATCCCCGCCAGGCAACCTTCCCTACAATGAGCAGTTCTTC. Protein sequence: CATPVSPPGNLPYNEQFF.